These 9 T cell receptor beta chains share one sample of origin, sequenced in a study of CD8 T cells in ankylosing spondylitis. Regarding the study as a whole: A TCR beta motif of about 8 highly homologous variants appeared characteristic of ankylosing spondylitis blood.

Their recognized antigens are unknown. TCRdb re-derived calls from the 5' RACE reads in MiXCR, one entry per CDR3 protein. The sample holds 500,000 to 650,000 distinct CDR3 sequences, approximately 5% seen once. Sample: blood, either unsorted or a sorted T cell fraction (not recorded which). The receptor source for this set is a male donor with ankylosing spondylitis.

This clonotype was recorded at least ten times. The chain couples TRBV28 to TRBJ1-1; D may be TRBD1 (5 bases). The CDR3 has 14 residues. Per germline, CDR1 MDHEN and CDR2 SYDVKM. Between the trimmed V and J ends, which lost 7 bases and 4 bases, there was a span of 16 bases. The DNA for the CDR3 is TGTGCCAGCACCGTTCGGCAGGGAACCACTGAAGCTTTCTTT. This encodes CASTVRQGTTEAFF.

This clonotype came up many times. V usage is TRBV5-1 and J usage is TRBJ2-5; weak D call: TRBD1 (6 bases). Trimming removed 3 bases at V and 2 bases at J, with 11 bases between. This CDR3 has 14 residues. CDR1 and CDR2 (germline): SGHRS, YFSETQ. The CDR3 DNA follows: TGCGCCAGCAGCTGGCAGGGGCAGCAAGAGACCCAGTACTTC. This encodes CASSWQGQQETQYF.

The table lists this clonotype with many counts. The chain links TRBV5-6 to TRBJ2-2; no reliable D call. Trimming removed 0 bases at V and 3 bases at J, with 6 bases between. The CDR3 consists of 14 residues. The germline V gene has CDR1 SGHDT and CDR2 YYEEEE. This CDR3 is CASSLVAYTGELFF. The CDR3 DNA follows: TGTGCCAGCAGCTTGGTAGCCTACACCGGGGAGCTGTTTTTT.

Ten or more counts support this clonotype. The rearrangement links TRBV20-1 to TRBJ1-1, with D possibly matching TRBD1 (6 bases). In germline, CDR1 is DFQATT, CDR2 SNEGSKA (reference sequence). The CDR3 totals 12 residues. The CDR3 bases are TGCAGCATGGGGGCGGAGAACACTGAAGCTTTCTTT. Translation: CSMGAENTEAFF.

This clonotype was seen ten or more times. CDR3 in amino acids: CASSFRDRQLYGYTF. In nucleotides, the CDR3 is TGTGCCAGCAGCTTCCGGGACAGACAACTCTATGGCTACACCTTC. This chain joins TRBV7-2 and TRBJ1-2; 7 bases fit TRBD1. The CDR3 spans 15 residues. V was clipped by 3 bases and J by 4 bases; unmatched bases: 8. Looked up from germline, CDR1 is SGHTA and CDR2 is FQGNSA.

This sequence joins TRBV28 and TRBJ1-3, with D tentatively TRBD1 (5 bases). Germline values: CDR1 MDHEN, CDR2 SYDVKM. This CDR3 region has 15 residues. V was pared by 6 bases and J by 4 bases, with 16 bases between. As DNA, the CDR3 is TGTGCCAGCAGATTAGTAGGGGCCGGAGGAAACACCATATATTTT. Translating it yields CASRLVGAGGNTIYF. The whole variable domain, remainder taken from reference TRBV28 and TRBJ1-3, is DVKVTQSSRYLVKRTGEKVFLECVQDMDHENMFWYRQDPGLGLRLIYFSYDVKMKEKGDIPEGYSVSREKKERFSLILESASTNQTSMYLCASRLVGAGGNTIYFGEGSWLTVV.

Ten or more counts support this clonotype. The chain has TRBV9 and TRBJ2-5; 8 bases map to TRBD1. The CDR3 totals 14 residues. Germline trimming cut 0 bases from V and 3 bases from J; bases unmatched to any gene: 1. Germline CDR1 is SGDLS and CDR2 is YYNGEE. CDR3 region: CASSVAGGEETQYF. The CDR3 region has the DNA TGTGCCAGCAGCGTAGCAGGGGGCGAAGAGACCCAGTACTTC. The complete variable domain, with remaining parts taken from reference TRBV9 and TRBJ2-5, reads DSGVTQTPKHLITATGQRVTLRCSPRSGDLSVYWYQQSLDQGLQFLIQYYNGEERAKGNILERFSAQQFPDLHSELNLSSLELGDSALYFCASSVAGGEETQYFGPGTRLLVL.

This clonotype was observed a handful of times. Germline and junction disagree at one end, which may indicate a read error. V is TRBV7-7 and J is TRBJ2-1, with 13 bases matching TRBD2. CDR1 and CDR2 from the germline V gene are SSHAT and FNYEAQ (reference sequence). The CDR3 covers 16 residues. The CDR3: CASSQDGTSGNDEQFF. In DNA form, the CDR3 reads TGTGCTAGCAGTCAAGACGGGACTAGCGGGAATGATGAGCAGTTCTTC.

Ten or more counts support this clonotype. This chain connects TRBV7-2 to TRBJ2-7; no clear D gene. Germline CDR1 reads SGHTA; CDR2 reads FQGNSA. V gave up 2 bases and J gave up 3 bases, with 8 bases separating them. The CDR3 covers 13 residues. The chain's CDR3 is CASSLSLGYEQYF. CDR3 DNA sequence: TGTGCCAGCAGCTTATCCCTAGGCTACGAGCAGTACTTC. Together with reference TRBV7-2 and TRBJ2-7, the CDR3 gives the full variable domain: GAGVSQSPSNKVTEKGKDVELRCDPISGHTALYWYRQSLGQGLEFLIYFQGNSAPDKSGLPSDRFSAERTGGSVSTLTIQRTQQEDSAVYLCASSLSLGYEQYFGPGTRLTVT.